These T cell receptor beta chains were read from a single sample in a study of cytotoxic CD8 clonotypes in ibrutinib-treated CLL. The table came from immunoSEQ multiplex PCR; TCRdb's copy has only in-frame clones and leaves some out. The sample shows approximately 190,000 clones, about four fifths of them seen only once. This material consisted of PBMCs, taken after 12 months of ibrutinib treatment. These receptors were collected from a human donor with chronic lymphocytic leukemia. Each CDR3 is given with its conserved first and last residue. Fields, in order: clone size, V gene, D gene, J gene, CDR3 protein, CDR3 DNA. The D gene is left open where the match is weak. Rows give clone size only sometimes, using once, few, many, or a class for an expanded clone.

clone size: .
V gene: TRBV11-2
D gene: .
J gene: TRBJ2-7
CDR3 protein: CASSLAPGPRYEQYF
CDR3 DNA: TGTGCCAGCAGCTTAGCGCCGGGCCCACGCTACGAGCAGTACTTC

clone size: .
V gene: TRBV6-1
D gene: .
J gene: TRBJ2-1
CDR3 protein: CASSVGTESYNEQFF
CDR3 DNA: TGTGCCAGCAGTGTGGGGACGGAGTCCTACAATGAGCAGTTCTTC

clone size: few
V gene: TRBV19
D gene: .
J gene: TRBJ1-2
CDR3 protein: CASSIGGWYGYTF
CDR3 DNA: TGTGCCAGTAGTATTGGGGGATGGTATGGCTACACCTTC

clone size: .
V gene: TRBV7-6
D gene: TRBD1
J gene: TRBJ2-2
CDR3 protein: CASSPRTGEEAGELFF
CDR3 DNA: TGTGCCAGCAGCCCCCGGACAGGGGAGGAGGCCGGGGAGCTGTTTTTT

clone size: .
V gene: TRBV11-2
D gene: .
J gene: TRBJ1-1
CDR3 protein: CASSIGQNTEAFF
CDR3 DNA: TGTGCCAGCAGCATAGGACAGAACACTGAAGCTTTCTTT

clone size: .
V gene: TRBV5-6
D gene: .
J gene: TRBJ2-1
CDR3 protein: CASSYFSRHNEQFF
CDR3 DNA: TGTGCCAGCAGCTACTTTTCCCGGCACAATGAGCAGTTCTTC

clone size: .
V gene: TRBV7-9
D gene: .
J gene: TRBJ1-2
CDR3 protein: CASSLDTGWIVDGYTF
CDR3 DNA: TGTGCCAGCAGCTTAGATACAGGGTGGATCGTCGATGGCTACACCTTC

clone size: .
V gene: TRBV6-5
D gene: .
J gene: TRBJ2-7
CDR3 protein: CASSYSSSAGSYEQYF
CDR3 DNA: TGTGCCAGCAGTTATTCCTCCTCAGCGGGCTCCTACGAGCAGTACTTC

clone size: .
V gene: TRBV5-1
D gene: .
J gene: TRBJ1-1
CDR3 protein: CASSLVVSTEAFF
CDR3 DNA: TGCGCCAGCAGCTTGGTTGTGAGCACTGAAGCTTTCTTT

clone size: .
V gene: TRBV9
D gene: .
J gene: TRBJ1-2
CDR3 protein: CASSVASIPPYGYTF
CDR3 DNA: TGTGCCAGCAGCGTAGCTTCAATTCCCCCCTATGGCTACACCTTC

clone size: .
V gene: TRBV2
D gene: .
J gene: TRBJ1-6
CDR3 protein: CASSELGQNYNSPLHF
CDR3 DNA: TGTGCCAGCAGTGAACTCGGGCAGAACTATAATTCACCCCTCCACTTT

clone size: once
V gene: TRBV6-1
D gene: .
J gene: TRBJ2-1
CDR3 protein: CASSEREEGYNEQFF
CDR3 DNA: TGTGCCAGCAGTGAAAGGGAGGAGGGCTACAATGAGCAGTTCTTC

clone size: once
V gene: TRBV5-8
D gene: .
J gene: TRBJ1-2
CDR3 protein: CASSFGRGYGYTF
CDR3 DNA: TGTGCCAGCAGCTTCGGCCGAGGCTATGGCTACACCTTC

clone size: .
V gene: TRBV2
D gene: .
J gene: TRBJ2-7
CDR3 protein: CASLSTVPGSYEQYF
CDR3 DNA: TGTGCCAGCCTTTCGACAGTCCCGGGGTCCTACGAGCAGTACTTC

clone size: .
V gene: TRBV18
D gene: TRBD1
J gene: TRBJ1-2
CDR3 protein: CASSQGQPYGYTF
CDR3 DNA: TGTGCCAGCTCACAGGGACAGCCCTATGGCTACACCTTC

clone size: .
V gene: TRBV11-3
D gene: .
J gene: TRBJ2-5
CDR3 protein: CASSYHPGGEETQYF
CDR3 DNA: TGTGCCAGCAGCTATCACCCCGGAGGGGAAGAGACCCAGTACTTC

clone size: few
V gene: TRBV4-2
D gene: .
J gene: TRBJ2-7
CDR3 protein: CASSQERQGYYEQYF
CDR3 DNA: TGTGCCAGCAGCCAAGAGCGGCAGGGATACTACGAGCAGTACTTC

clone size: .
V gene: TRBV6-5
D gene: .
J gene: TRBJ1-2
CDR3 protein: CASSSVYGYTF
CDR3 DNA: TGTGCCAGCAGTTCAGTCTATGGCTACACCTTC

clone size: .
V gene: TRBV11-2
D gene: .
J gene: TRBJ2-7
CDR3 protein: CASSVPGASYEQYF
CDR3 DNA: TGTGCCAGCAGCGTCCCCGGCGCCTCCTACGAGCAGTACTTC